This T cell receptor (beta chain) was identified during a study of T cells in tumors after PD-1 blockade. Study overall: On average, tumor samples gave 20,000 to 30,000 TCR templates and 6,500 or so unique clonotypes. General study results and limits: Clonal replacement, not reinvigoration, is suggested for expanded exhausted CD8+ clones after therapy.

There are 17 residues in the CDR3. Some clones are missing from TCRdb's copy, which holds only in-frame ones; the method was immunoSEQ multiplex PCR. There are 10,000 to 15,000 clones in the sample; roughly three fifths occur only once, and roughly 28% lies in the top ten. Note on this clone: The antigen is unknown.

Genomic DNA template from tumor biopsies or peripheral blood, roughly 600 ng to 6,500 ng input. The chain carries TRBV21-1 and TRBJ2-7; whether TRBD1, the table's D call, matches the DNA was not checked. TRBV21-1 is marked as a pseudogene. The receptor comes from a human donor with cutaneous squamous cell carcinoma. This material consisted of tumor tissue, taken before anti-PD-1 treatment. DNA of the CDR3: TGTGCCAGCAGCAAATCTCGTTGTGCAGGGGGCTTGTACGAGCAGTACTTC. Protein sequence: CASSKSRCAGGLYEQYF.